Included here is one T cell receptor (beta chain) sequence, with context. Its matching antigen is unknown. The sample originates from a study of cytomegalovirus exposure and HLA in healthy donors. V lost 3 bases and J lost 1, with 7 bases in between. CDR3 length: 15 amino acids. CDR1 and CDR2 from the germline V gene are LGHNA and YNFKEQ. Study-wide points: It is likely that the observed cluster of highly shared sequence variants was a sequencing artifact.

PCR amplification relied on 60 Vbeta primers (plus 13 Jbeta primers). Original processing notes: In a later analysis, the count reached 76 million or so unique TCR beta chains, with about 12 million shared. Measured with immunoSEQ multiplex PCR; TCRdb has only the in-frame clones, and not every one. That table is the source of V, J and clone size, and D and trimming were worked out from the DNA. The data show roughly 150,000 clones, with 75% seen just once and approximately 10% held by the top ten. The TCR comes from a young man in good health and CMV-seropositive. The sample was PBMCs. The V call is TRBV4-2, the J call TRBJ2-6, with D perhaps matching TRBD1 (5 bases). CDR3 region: CASSQDMSGANVLTF. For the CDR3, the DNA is TGTGCCAGCAGCCAGGACATGTCTGGGGCCAACGTCCTGACTTTC.